These 10 T cell receptor beta chains were sequenced from one sample in a study of T cell responses to AZD1222 COVID-19 vaccine. The table came from immunoSEQ multiplex PCR; TCRdb's copy has only in-frame clones and leaves some out. The data contain about 120,000 clones, roughly nine tenths of them seen just once; the ten biggest clones take up approximately 3.1%. The sample was peripheral blood, taken on day 0 of AZD1222 vaccination. The receptors were sampled from an adult in good health.

The V gene is TRBV7-3, the J gene TRBJ1-1; no clear D gene. Germline V CDR1 and CDR2: SGHTA, FQGTGA. The CDR3 runs to 13 residues. Trimming removed 3 bases at V and 1 base at J, with 6 bases between. CDR3 sequence: CASSFGRNTEAFF. The CDR3 bases are TGTGCCAGCAGCTTCGGCAGGAACACTGAAGCTTTCTTT.

V and J are TRBV19 and TRBJ2-5, with 13 bases aligning to TRBD2. The CDR3 has 15 amino acids. Germline V gives CDR1 LNHDA, CDR2 SQIVND (reference sequence). V lost 5 bases to trimming and J lost 5 bases; unmatched junction nucleotides: 5. CDR3 sequence reads: CASSSGTSGVETQYF. The CDR3 DNA reads as TGTGCCAGTAGTTCAGGGACTAGCGGGGTGGAGACCCAGTACTTC.

This clone was counted once. The rearrangement uses TRBV27 and TRBJ2-7; a possible D gene is TRBD1 (5 bases). Trimming took off 5 bases at V and 0 bases at J, with 8 bases between the two ends. Germline lookup yields CDR1 MNHEY and CDR2 SMNVEV (reference sequence). The CDR3 totals 13 residues. CDR3 loop: CASSARVSYEQYF. CDR3 bases: TGTGCCAGCAGTGCCAGGGTCTCCTACGAGCAGTACTTC.

The V gene is TRBV7-9, the J gene TRBJ2-1; D gene unclear. V lost 4 bases, J lost 7 bases, and 5 bases lay in between. CDR1 is SEHNR and CDR2 is FQNEAQ in the germline V gene (reference sequence). The CDR3 has 11 amino acids. CDR3 region: CASSSPNEQFF. As DNA, the CDR3 is TGTGCCAGCAGCTCCCCGAATGAGCAGTTCTTC.

This clone showed up just once. This rearrangement joins TRBV10-3 to TRBJ2-7, with no clear D. CDR3 length: 12 residues. The germline CDR1 and CDR2 sequences are ENHRY and SYGVKD. V gave up 9 bases and J gave up 0 bases, with 9 bases separating them. The CDR3 DNA reads as TGTGCCATGGGCACGGGCTCCTACGAGCAGTACTTC. Its translation is CAMGTGSYEQYF.

This clone has just a few counts. V gene TRBV19 combines with J gene TRBJ2-7; 11 bases align to TRBD1. V trimming: 1 base; J trimming: 7 bases; junction bases outside the gene matches: 9. The CDR3 length is 16 residues. CDR1 LNHDA and CDR2 SQIVND come from the germline V gene (reference sequence). CDR3 sequence reads: CASSIVTGQGAWEQYF. CDR3 in DNA: TGTGCCAGTAGTATAGTAACCGGACAGGGGGCCTGGGAGCAGTACTTC.

V is TRBV3-1 (or the pseudogene TRBV3-2) and J is TRBJ2-7, with 12 nucleotides matching TRBD1. This CDR3 is 15 amino acids long. Trimming removed 3 bases from V and 7 bases from J; junction bases left unmatched: 7. Germline lookup yields CDR1 LGHDT and CDR2 YNNKEL (reference sequence). The CDR3 coding sequence is TGTGCCAGCAGCCACTTGGGACAGGGGGCGGGAGAGCAGTACTTC. It specifies CASSHLGQGAGEQYF.

This chain links TRBV7-2 with TRBJ2-7; perhaps D is TRBD1 or TRBD2 (5 bases each). The CDR3 has 15 amino acids. The germline CDR1 and CDR2 sequences are SGHTA and FQGNSA. Trimming removed 5 bases at V and 6 bases at J, with 20 bases between. CDR3 DNA sequence: TGTGCCAGCAGCCCTGATCGGGGCAGGGAACCCGAGCAGTACTTC. It codes for CASSPDRGREPEQYF.

This clone was found a few times. The chain links TRBV25-1 to TRBJ2-7, with a tentative D call TRBD2 (6 bases). Per germline, CDR1 MGHDK and CDR2 SYGVNS. CDR3 size: 14 residues. The germline V and J ends were trimmed by 3 bases and 3 bases, with 12 bases remaining between them. CDR3 sequence reads: CASSDVGRSYEQYF. The CDR3 nucleotides are TGTGCCAGCAGTGACGTCGGGAGAAGCTACGAGCAGTACTTC.

The chain couples TRBV25-1 to TRBJ1-6, with D possibly TRBD1 on 5 matching bases. Deletions cut 5 bases from V and 7 bases from J, with 12 bases between. CDR1 is MGHDK and CDR2 is SYGVNS in the germline V gene. This CDR3 spans 14 amino acids. In DNA form, the CDR3 reads TGTGCCAGCAGTCACGGGGCTAGGAATTCACCCCTCCACTTT. It encodes CASSHGARNSPLHF.